This TCR beta chain was sequenced in a study of CD8 T cells in ankylosing spondylitis. Concerning this clonotype: Its antigen is not identified.

Points from the study as a whole: Ankylosing spondylitis blood appeared to be characterized by a TCR beta motif of several highly homologous variants.

Using quantitative 5'-RACE with molecular barcodes, the authors made TCR beta libraries. TCRdb used MiXCR to reprocess the 5' RACE reads, holding one entry per CDR3 protein. Of fewer than 750,000 distinct CDR3 sequences listed, around 17% are singletons. Germline V CDR1 and CDR2: DFQATT, SNEGSKA (reference sequence). The CDR3 length is 16 residues. V was trimmed by 5 bases and J by 0 bases, leaving 20 bases between them. This clonotype was obtained from a male donor with ankylosing spondylitis. Sequenced input: blood, either unsorted or a sorted T cell fraction (not recorded which). The chain is built from TRBV20-1 and TRBJ2-7, with D possibly called TRBD1 or TRBD2 (5 bases each). CDR3 in DNA: TGCAGTGCTTTCGGGGCTCAGAGCTTAATCTCCTACGAGCAGTACTTC. Translating gives CSAFGAQSLISYEQYF.